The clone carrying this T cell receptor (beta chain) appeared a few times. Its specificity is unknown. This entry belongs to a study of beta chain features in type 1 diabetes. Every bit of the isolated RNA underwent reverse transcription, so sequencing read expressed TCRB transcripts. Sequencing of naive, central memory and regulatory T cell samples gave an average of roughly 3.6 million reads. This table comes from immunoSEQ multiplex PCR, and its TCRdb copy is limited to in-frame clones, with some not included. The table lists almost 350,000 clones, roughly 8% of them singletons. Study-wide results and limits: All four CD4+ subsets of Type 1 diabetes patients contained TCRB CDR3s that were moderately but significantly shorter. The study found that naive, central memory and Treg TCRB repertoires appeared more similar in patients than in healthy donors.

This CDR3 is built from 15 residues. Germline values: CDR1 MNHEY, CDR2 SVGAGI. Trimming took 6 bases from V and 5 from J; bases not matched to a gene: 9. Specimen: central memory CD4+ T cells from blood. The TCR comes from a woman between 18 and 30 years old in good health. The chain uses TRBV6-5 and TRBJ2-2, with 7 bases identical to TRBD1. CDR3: CASSQDRRGTGELFF. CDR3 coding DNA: TGTGCCAGCAGCCAGGACAGGAGAGGAACCGGGGAGCTGTTTTTT.